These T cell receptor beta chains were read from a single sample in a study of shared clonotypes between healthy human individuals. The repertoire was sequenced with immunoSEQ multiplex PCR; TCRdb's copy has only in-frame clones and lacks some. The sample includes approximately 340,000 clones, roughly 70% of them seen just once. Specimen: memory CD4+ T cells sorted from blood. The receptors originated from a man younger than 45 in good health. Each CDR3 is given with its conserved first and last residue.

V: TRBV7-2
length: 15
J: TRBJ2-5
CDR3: CASSLAAGSQETQYF

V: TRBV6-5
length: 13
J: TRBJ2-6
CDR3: CASTSSGANVLTF

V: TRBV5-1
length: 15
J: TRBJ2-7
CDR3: CASSSGLVETYEQYF

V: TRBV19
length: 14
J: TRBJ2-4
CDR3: CASSTDSAKNIQYF

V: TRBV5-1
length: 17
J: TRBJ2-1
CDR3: CASSPTRTGSSYNEQFF

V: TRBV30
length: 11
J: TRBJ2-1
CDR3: CAWTLYNEQFF

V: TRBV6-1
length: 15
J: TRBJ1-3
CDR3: CASSEAGRYGNTIYF

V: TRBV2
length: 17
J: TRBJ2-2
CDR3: CASSEAPGGRDTGELFF

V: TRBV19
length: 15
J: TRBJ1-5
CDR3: CASSIVGGFDQPQHF

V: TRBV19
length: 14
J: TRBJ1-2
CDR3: CASSPTPKNYGYTF

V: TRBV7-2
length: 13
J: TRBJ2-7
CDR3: CASSPGRDWDKYF

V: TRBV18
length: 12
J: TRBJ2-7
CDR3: CASSPLRDEQYF

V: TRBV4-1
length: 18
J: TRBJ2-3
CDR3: CASSQDRALAGGPDTQYF

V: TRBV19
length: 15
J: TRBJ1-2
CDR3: CASSMDSLALGGYTF

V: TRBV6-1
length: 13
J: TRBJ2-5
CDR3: CASGLAGKETQYF

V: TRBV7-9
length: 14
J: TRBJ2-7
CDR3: CASKGQGIKGEQYF

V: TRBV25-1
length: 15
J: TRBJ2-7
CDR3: CASSETSGRVYEQYF

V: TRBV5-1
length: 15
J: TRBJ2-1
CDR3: CASSVPIAGGNEQFF

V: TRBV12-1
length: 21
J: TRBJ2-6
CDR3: CASSFVRTPTTPISGANVLTF

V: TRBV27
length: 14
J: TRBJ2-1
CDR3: CASSSRRRGDEQFF

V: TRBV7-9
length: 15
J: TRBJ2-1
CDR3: CASSLDRDAYNEQFF

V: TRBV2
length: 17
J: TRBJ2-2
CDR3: CASSEGLGGGGNGELFF

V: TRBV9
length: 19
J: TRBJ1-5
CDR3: CASSAPSQGGRYSGQPQHF

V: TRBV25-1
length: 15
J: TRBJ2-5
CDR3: CASRESGGYQETQYF

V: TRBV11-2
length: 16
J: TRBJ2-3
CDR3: CASSSGLAGVADTQYF

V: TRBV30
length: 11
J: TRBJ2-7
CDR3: CAWNFGYEQYF

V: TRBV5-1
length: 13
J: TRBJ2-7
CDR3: CASTLGWDAEQYF

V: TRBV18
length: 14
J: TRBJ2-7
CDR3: CASSQAQGPYEQYF

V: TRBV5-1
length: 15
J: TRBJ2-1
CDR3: CASSLTGTSYNEQFF

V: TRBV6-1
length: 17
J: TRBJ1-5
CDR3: CASSGGTGMGGNQPQHF

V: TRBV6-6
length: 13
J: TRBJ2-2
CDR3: CASRRQVPGELFF

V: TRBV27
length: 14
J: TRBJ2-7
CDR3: CASSLLAGTHEQYF

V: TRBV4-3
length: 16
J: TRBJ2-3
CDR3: CASSQGVQGSTDTQYF

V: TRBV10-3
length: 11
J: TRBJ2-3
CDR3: CASDSTDTQYF

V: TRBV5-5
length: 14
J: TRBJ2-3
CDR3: CASSPGQGTDTQYF

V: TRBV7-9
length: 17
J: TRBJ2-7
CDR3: CASSANLAGGVKYEQYF

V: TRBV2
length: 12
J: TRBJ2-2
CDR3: CASRQGSGELFF

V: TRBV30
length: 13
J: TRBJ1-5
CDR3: CAWTGSFNQPQHF

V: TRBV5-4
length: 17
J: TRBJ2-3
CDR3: CASSLAGGPGSTDTQYF

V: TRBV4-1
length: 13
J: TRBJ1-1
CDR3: CASSRQMNTEAFF

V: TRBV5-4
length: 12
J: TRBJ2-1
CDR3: CASSLVRDEQFF

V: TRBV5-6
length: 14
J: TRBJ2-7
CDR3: CASGVWWSTYEQYF

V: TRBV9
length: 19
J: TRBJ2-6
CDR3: CASKATGTPFGSGANVLTF

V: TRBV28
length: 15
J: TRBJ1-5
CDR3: CASSPPKVPNQPQHF

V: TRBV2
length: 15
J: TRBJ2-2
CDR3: CASRVASQNTGELFF

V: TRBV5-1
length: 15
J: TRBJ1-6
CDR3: CASSSGGVWDRTLHF

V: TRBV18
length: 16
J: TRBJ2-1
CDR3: CASSPPGLAGAQEQFF

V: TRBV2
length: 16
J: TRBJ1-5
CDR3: CASRGKDRQLLQPQHF

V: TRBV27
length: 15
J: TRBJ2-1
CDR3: CASSLSRGVWNEQFF

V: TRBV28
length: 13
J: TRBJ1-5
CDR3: CASSLGGFQPQHF

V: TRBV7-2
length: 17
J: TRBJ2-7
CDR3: CASSYRTSGSSSYEQYF

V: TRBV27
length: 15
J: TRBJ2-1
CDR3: CASSSQRYMDNEQFF

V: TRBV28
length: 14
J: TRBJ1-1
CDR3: CASRRARLNTEAFF

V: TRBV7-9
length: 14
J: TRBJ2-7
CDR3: CASSLDGRLYEQYF

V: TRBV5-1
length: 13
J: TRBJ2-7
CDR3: CASRYNRDHEQYF

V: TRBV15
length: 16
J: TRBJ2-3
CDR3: CATSTSPGKWGDTQYF